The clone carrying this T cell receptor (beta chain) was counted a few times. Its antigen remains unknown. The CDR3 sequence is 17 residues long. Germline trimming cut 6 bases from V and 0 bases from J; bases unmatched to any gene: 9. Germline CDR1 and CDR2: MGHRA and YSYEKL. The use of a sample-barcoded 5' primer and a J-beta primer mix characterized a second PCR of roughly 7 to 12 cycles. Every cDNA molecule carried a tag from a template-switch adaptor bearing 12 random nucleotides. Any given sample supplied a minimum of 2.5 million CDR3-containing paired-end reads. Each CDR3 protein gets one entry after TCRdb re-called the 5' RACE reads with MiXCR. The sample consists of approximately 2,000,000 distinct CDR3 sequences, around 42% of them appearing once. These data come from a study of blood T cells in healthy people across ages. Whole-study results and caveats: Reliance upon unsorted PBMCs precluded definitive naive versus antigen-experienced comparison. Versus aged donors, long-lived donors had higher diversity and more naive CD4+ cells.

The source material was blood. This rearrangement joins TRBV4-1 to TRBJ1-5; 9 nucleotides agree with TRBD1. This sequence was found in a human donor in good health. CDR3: CASRLPGQGYSNQPQHF. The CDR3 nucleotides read TGCGCCAGCAGACTTCCGGGACAGGGTTATAGCAATCAGCCCCAGCATTTT.